This TCR beta chain was profiled in a study of T cells after yellow fever vaccination (dated by TCRdb to between 2018 and 2020). Background on the whole study: The SMART-Seq v4 Ultra Low Input RNA kit was used to prepare libraries from fractions with low cell numbers. To track T-cell clones before and after primary and booster YFV17D yellow fever vaccination, bulk TCR alpha and beta repertoires were sequenced longitudinally. Two healthy male donors, one aged 18 to 29 and one aged 30 to 40 years, made up the cohort. Bulk PBMC replicates and cell subsets were isolated from blood drawn at multiple timepoints before and after both primary and secondary immunization. Findings and caveats that apply to the study as a whole: Computational filtering was needed because FACS-sorted repertoires could contain abundant contaminating clonotypes from the bulk population. The study included only a couple of donors, which limits how far the findings can be generalized. Compared with the primary T-cell response, the secondary T-cell response was weaker but faster, peaking on day 5 rather than day 15. A small share of clonotypes occurred in both CD4 and CD8 compartments, likely arising from convergent recombination. After the booster, most clones that had expanded after primary vaccination were detected again (over 95% of CD4 and around nine tenths of CD8), suggesting broad maintenance of memory.

Cut back by 4 bases and 0 bases, the V and J ends lie 19 bases apart. Counted from cysteine to phenylalanine, this CDR3 has 19 amino acids. Just CDR3 DNA is preserved here, 57 bases in frame from base 1. According to the germline V gene, CDR1 reads MNHEY and CDR2 reads SVGAGI. The treatment or condition label, read with the paper, signifies: live attenuated yellow fever vaccine strain. A standard Ficoll-Paque protocol was used to isolate PBMCs from peripheral blood. Dynabeads CD4 and CD8 positive selection kits were used to isolate the CD4 and CD8 T-cell fractions. TriZol was used to extract RNA from bulk PBMCs, from CD4 and CD8 fractions, and from dextramer-positive and dextramer-negative fractions. This clonotype came up many times. Its antigen is unknown. Base qualities are not recorded, but no much larger clone differs from it by a single base. TCR cDNA was synthesized by 5'RACE template switching, through which a universal primer site and unique molecular identifiers were introduced. Priming of cDNA synthesis was performed from both the TCR alpha and TCR beta constant segments. Library amplification used two PCR steps, and the second PCR step added sample barcodes and sequencing adapters. Sequencing of libraries was done on Illumina HiSeq 2500 (2x100 bp) or NovaSeq (2x150 bp). The authors' pipeline ran thus. Demultiplexing of reads and collapsing into UMI consensus sequences were performed with MIGEC, and V(D)J alignment was carried out with MiXCR. Vaccine-responding clonotypes were identified with edgeR using replicate PBMC samples, with FDR below 0.01 and a log2 fold change above 5 up to day 15 being required. Bulk clonotypes were assigned CD4 or CD8 identity according to which sequenced CD4 or CD8 repertoire held them at higher abundance. The public reads were reprocessed in TCRdb via fastp at Q25 and MiXCR, keeping in-frame beta chains. Duplicate CDR3 protein sequences are folded into a single record with the most common DNA and genes. It is TCRdb's table, rather than the study itself, that gives the V and J calls and clone size. The sample table shows 100,000 to 150,000 distinct CDR3 sequences, and about 7.4% are seen once. Clones ranked in the top ten supply around 2.7% of the sample.

This clonotype was sampled from a man aged 18 to 30 who received the YFV17D yellow fever vaccine. The sample here was CD4+ T cells sorted from PBMCs, taken approximately 11 days after the first yellow fever vaccination. In this chain, TRBV6-5 is recombined with TRBJ2-6; possibly the D gene is TRBD2, per 5 matching bases. The CDR3 reads as follows: CASSFSDRRTRSGANVLTF. The sequence in DNA is TGTGCCAGCAGTTTTAGCGACCGGAGGACTCGCTCTGGGGCCAACGTCCTGACTTTC.